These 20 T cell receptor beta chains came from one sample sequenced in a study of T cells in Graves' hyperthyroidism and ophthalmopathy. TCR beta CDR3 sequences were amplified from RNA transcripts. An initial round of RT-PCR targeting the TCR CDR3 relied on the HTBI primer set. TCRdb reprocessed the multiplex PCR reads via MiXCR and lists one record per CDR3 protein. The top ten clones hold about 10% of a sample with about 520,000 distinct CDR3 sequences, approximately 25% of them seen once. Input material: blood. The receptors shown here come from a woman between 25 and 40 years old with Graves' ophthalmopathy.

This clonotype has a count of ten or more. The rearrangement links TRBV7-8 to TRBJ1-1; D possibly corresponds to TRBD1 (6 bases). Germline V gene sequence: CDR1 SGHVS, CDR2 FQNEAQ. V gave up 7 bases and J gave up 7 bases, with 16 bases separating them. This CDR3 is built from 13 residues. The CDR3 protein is CASKESGAGEAFF. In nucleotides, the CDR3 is TGTGCCAGCAAAGAGTCGGGGGCTGGTGAAGCTTTCTTT.

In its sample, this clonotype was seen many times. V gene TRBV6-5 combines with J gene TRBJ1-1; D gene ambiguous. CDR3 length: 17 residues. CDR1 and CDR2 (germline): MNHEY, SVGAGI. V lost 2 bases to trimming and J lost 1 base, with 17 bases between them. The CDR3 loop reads CASSYTPGPKTNTEAFF. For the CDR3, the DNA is TGTGCCAGCAGTTACACCCCCGGCCCCAAAACGAACACTGAAGCTTTCTTT.

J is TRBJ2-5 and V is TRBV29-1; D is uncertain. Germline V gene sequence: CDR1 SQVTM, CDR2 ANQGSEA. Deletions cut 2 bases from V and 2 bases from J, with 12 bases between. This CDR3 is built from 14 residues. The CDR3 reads CSVEKPSRQETQYF. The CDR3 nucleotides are TGCAGCGTTGAAAAGCCCAGCAGGCAAGAGACCCAGTACTTC.

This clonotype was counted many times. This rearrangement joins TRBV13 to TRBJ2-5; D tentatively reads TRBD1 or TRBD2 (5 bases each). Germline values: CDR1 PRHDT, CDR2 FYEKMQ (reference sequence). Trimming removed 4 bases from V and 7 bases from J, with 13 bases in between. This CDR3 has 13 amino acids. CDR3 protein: CASSSPLGVTQYF. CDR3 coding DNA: TGTGCCAGCAGCTCCCCTCTGGGGGTGACCCAGTACTTC. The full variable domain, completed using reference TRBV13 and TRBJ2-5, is AAGVIQSPRHLIKEKRETATLKCYPIPRHDTVYWYQQGPGQDPQFLISFYEKMQSDKGSIPDRFSAQQFSDYHSELNMSSLELGDSALYFCASSSPLGVTQYFGPGTRLLVL.

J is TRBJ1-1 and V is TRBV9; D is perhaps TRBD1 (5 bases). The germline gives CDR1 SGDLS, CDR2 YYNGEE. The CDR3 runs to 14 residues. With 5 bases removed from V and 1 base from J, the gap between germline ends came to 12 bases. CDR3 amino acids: CASSRIGANTEAFF. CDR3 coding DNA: TGTGCCAGCAGTCGGATAGGGGCGAACACTGAAGCTTTCTTT.

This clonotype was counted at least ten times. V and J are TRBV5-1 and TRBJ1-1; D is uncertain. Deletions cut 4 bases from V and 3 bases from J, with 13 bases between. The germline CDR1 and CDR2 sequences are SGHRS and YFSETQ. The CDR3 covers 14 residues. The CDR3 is CASSLQRVDTEAFF. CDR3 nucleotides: TGCGCCAGCAGCCTCCAGAGGGTTGACACTGAAGCTTTCTTT.

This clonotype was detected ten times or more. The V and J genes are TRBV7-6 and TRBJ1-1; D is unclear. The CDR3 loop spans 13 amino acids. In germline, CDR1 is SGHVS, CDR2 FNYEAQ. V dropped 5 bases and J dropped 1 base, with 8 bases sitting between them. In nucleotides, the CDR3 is TGTGCCAGCAGCCGAACTCGGAACACTGAAGCTTTCTTT. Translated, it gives CASSRTRNTEAFF.

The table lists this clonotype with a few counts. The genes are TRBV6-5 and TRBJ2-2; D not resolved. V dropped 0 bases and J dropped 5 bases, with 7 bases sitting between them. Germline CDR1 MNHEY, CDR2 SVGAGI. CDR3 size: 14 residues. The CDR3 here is CASSYSVGTGELFF. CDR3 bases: TGTGCCAGCAGTTACTCGGTGGGGACCGGGGAGCTGTTTTTT.

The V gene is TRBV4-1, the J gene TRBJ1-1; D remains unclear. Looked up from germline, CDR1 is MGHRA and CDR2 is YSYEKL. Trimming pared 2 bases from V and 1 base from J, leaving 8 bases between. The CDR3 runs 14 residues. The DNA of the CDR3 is TGCGCCAGCAGCCAATATGGCACGAACACTGAAGCTTTCTTT. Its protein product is CASSQYGTNTEAFF.

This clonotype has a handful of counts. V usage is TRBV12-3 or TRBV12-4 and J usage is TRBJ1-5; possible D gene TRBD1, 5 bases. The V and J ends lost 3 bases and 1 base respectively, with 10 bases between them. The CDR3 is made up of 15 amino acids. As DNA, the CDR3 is TGTGCCAGCAGTTTTAGCAGGGAAAGCAATCAGCCCCAGCATTTT. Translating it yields CASSFSRESNQPQHF.

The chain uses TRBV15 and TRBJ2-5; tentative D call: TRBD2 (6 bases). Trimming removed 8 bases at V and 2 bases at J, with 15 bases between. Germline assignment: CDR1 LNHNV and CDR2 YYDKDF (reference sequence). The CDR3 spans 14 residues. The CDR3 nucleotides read TGTGCCACCCTTGAGACGGGGGAACAAGAGACCCAGTACTTC. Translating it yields CATLETGEQETQYF.

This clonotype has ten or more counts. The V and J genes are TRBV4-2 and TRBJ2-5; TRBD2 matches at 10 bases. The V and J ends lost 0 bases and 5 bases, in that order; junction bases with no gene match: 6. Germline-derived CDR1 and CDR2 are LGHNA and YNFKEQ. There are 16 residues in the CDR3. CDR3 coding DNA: TGTGCCAGCAGCCAAGAGGATAGCGGGGGGAGGGAGACCCAGTACTTC. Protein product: CASSQEDSGGRETQYF.

CDR3: CAWTSGGFAETQYF. The CDR3 DNA reads as TGTGCCTGGACTAGCGGGGGGTTTGCAGAGACCCAGTACTTC. The J gene is TRBJ2-5, the V gene TRBV30; 11 bases line up with TRBD2. CDR3 length equals 14 residues. Germline CDR1 is GTSNPN and CDR2 is SVGIG (reference sequence). Trimming cost V 4 bases and J 4 bases; bases outside gene matches: 5.

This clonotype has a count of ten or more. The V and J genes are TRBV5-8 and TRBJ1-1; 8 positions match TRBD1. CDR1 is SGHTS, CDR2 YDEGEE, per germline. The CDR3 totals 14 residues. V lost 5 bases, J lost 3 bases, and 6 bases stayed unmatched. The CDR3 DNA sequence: TGTGCCAGCAGGCAGGGACAGGCGTACACTGAAGCTTTCTTT. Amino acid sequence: CASRQGQAYTEAFF.

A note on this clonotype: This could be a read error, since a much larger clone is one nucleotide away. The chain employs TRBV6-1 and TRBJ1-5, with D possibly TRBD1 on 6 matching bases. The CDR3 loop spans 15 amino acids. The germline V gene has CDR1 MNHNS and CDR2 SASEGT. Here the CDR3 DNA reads TGTTCCAGCACTCCGGGACACACTCGCGGGGAGCCCCAGCATTTT. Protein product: CSSTPGHTRGEPQHF.

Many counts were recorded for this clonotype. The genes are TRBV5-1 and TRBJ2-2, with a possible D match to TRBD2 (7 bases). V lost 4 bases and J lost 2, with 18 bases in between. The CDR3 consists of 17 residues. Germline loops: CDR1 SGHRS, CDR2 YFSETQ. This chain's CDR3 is CASSPFRGASNTGELFF. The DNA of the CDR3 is TGCGCCAGCAGCCCGTTTCGGGGGGCGTCTAACACCGGGGAGCTGTTTTTT.

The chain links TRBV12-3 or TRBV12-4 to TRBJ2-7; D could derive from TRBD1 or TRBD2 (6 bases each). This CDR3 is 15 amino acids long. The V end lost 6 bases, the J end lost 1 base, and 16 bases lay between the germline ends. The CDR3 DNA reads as TGTGCCAGCAGCTCGTCGGGGGCGAAATCCTACGAGCAGTACTTC. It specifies CASSSSGAKSYEQYF.

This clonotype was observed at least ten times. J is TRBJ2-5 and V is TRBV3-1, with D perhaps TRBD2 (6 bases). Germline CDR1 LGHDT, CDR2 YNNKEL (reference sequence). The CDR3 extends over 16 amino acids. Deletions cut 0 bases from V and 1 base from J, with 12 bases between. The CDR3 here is CASSQDLANGQETQYF. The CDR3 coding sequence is TGTGCCAGCAGCCAAGACCTAGCGAATGGCCAAGAGACCCAGTACTTC.

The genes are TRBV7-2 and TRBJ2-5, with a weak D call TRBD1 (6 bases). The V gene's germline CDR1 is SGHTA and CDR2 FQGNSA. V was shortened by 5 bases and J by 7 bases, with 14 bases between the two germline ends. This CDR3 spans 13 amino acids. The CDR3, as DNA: TGTGCCAGCAGCGGAGACAGGTCGGGGACCCAGTACTTC. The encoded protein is CASSGDRSGTQYF.

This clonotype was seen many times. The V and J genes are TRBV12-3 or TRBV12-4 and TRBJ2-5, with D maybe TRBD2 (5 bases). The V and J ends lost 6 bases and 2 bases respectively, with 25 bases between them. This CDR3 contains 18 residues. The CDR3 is CASSLSGLSTVGQETQYF. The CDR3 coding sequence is TGTGCCAGCAGCCTCAGTGGACTCTCAACTGTGGGGCAAGAGACCCAGTACTTC.